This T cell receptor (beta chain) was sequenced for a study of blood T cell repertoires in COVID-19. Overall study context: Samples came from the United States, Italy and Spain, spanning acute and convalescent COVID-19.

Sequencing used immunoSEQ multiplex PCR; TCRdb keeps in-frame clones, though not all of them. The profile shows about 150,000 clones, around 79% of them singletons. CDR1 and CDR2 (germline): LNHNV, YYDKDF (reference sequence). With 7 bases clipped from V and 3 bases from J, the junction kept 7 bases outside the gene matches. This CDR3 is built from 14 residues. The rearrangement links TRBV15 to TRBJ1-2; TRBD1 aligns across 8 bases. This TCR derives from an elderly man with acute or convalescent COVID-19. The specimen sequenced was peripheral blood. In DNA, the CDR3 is TGTGCCACCACATTTGACAGGGGAGACTATGGCTACACCTTC. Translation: CATTFDRGDYGYTF. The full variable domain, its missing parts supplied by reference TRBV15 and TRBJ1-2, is DAMVIQNPRYQVTQFGKPVTLSCSQTLNHNVMYWYQQKSSQAPKLLFHYYDKDFNNEADTPDNFQSRRPNTSFCFLDIRSPGLGDTAMYLCATTFDRGDYGYTFGSGTRLTVV.